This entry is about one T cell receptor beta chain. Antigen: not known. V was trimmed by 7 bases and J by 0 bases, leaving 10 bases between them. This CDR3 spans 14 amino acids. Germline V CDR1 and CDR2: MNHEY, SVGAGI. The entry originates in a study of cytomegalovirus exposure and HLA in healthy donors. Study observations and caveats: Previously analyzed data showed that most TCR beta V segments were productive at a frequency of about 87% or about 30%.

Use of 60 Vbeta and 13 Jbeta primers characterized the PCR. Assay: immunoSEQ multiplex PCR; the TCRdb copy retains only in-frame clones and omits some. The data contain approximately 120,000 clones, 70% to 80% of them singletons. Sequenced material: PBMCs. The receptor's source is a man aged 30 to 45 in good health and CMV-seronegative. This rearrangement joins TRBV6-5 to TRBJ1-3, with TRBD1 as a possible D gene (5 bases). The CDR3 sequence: CASTTASSGNTIYF. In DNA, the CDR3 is TGTGCCAGCACGACAGCGAGCTCTGGAAACACCATATATTTT.